What follows are 27 T cell receptor beta chains derived from one specimen sequenced in a study of beta chain features in type 1 diabetes. As every portion of the isolated RNA was reverse transcribed, the sequencing read expressed TCRB transcripts. Data came from immunoSEQ multiplex PCR; TCRdb stores just in-frame clones and leaves some out. Of approximately 300,000 clones detected, 11% appear once; the ten largest clones hold 0.015%. What was sequenced was naive CD4+ T cells from blood. The receptor set was obtained from a woman in her 30s in good health.

This clone was counted a single time. The chain combines TRBV25-1 with TRBJ1-4; 9 nucleotides agree with TRBD1. V lost 5 bases to trimming and J lost 10 bases; unmatched junction nucleotides: 8. From germline, CDR1 is MGHDK and CDR2 SYGVNS. The CDR3 spans 14 residues. The DNA for the CDR3 is TGTGCCAGCAGTACCGGGACAGGGATCGGAAAACTGTTTTTT. Amino acids: CASSTGTGIGKLFF.

This clone was counted between two and nine times. This rearrangement joins TRBV30 to TRBJ2-2; D not certain. The CDR3 is 16 residues long. V shed 5 bases and J shed 0 bases, with 16 bases lying between them. Looked up from germline, CDR1 is GTSNPN and CDR2 is SVGIG (reference sequence). The CDR3 region has the DNA TGTGCCTGGCTCAGACGGAGCCTTTCGAACACCGGGGAGCTGTTTTTT. It encodes CAWLRRSLSNTGELFF.

Remarks on this clone: This same CDR3 is encoded by further DNA sequences in the sample. The chain joins TRBV30 to TRBJ2-7; 9 positions match TRBD1. V shed 2 bases, J shed 1 base, and the junction held 3 bases outside the gene matches. Germline loops: CDR1 GTSNPN, CDR2 SVGIG (reference sequence). CDR3 size: 14 residues. The CDR3 region is CAWSSGTGSYEQYF. The DNA of the CDR3 is TGTGCCTGGAGTTCCGGGACAGGGTCCTACGAGCAGTACTTC.

This clone was seen only a few times. The identical CDR3 is also encoded by other nucleotide sequences in the sample. J is TRBJ1-4 and V is TRBV4-2; 9 bases align to TRBD1. V trimming: 3 bases; J trimming: 5 bases; junction bases outside the gene matches: 1. Per the germline V gene, CDR1 is LGHNA and CDR2 is YNFKEQ. The CDR3 runs to 14 residues. The CDR3 DNA follows: TGTGCCAGCAGCCAGGGACAGGGAAATGAAAAACTGTTTTTT. Translating it yields CASSQGQGNEKLFF.

The CDR3 DNA follows: TGTGCCAGCTCATCCCCTAGCGGGGAGCAGTACTTC. It specifies CASSSPSGEQYF. The chain joins TRBV18 to TRBJ2-7, with 8 positions matching TRBD2. This CDR3 region has 12 residues. The V segment lost 5 bases and the J segment 7 bases; nucleotides outside the gene matches: 4. Germline loops: CDR1 KGHSH, CDR2 LQKENI. Variable domain in full (rest from reference TRBV18 and TRBJ2-7): NAGVMQNPRHLVRRRGQEARLRCSPMKGHSHVYWYRQLPEEGLKFMVYLQKENIIDESGMPKERFSAEFPKEGPSILRIQQVVRGDSAAYFCASSSPSGEQYFGPGTRLTVT.

J is TRBJ2-5 and V is TRBV2; D perhaps matches TRBD2 (6 bases). The length of the CDR3 is 14 residues. V shed 4 bases and J shed 2 bases, with 11 bases lying between them. CDR1 and CDR2 from the germline V gene are SNHLY and FYNNEI. The CDR3 DNA reads as TGTGCCAGCAGTGCGGGAGTGGGGCAAGAGACCCAGTACTTC. Protein product: CASSAGVGQETQYF.

There are a few counts of this clone. This chain uses TRBV7-2 with TRBJ2-5, with 7 bases fitting TRBD2. The junction had 14 bases not matched to a gene; V was cut back by 4 bases and J by 6 bases. Germline CDR1 reads SGHTA; CDR2 reads FQGNSA. CDR3 length: 16 residues. The CDR3 region has the DNA TGTGCCAGCAGCTCCCGACGGGCTACTAGCGATCAGACCCAGTACTTC. Translated, it gives CASSSRRATSDQTQYF.

The V call is TRBV7-3, the J call TRBJ2-1; 7 bases are shared with TRBD1. The CDR3 runs 15 residues. Trimming at V came to 1 base and at J to 5 bases, leaving 5 bases not matched to a gene. CDR1 is SGHTA and CDR2 is FQGTGA in the germline V gene. The CDR3 DNA sequence: TGTGCCAGCAGCTTAAATGGACAGGAGAACAATGAGCAGTTCTTC. This gives the protein CASSLNGQENNEQFF.

V usage is TRBV7-3 and J usage is TRBJ2-3; the D gene is possibly TRBD1 (6 bases). V lost 3 bases and J 6 bases, leaving 13 bases between the germline ends. CDR3 size: 14 residues. CDR1 is SGHTA, CDR2 FQGTGA, per germline. The CDR3 sequence is CASSFQGRRDTQYF. CDR3 nucleotides: TGTGCCAGCAGCTTTCAGGGGAGAAGGGATACGCAGTATTTT.

This clone was found a few times. The rearrangement uses TRBV12-5 and TRBJ2-1, with D perhaps matching TRBD2 (5 bases). The CDR3 runs to 18 residues. V gave up 0 bases and J gave up 0 bases, with 15 bases separating them. In germline, CDR1 is LGHNT, CDR2 FRNRAP. The CDR3 loop reads CASGLVRPGLDSYNEQFF. The CDR3, as DNA: TGTGCTAGTGGTTTGGTACGTCCCGGACTGGACTCCTACAATGAGCAGTTCTTC.

This clone appeared a few times. The chain combines TRBV29-1 with TRBJ2-1, with 9 bases identical to TRBD2. The V gene's germline CDR1 is SQVTM and CDR2 ANQGSEA. The CDR3 is 13 amino acids. V was pared by 8 bases and J by 3 bases, with 5 bases of the junction left unmatched. The CDR3 region has the DNA TGCAGCTCCAAGACTAGCGGCTACAATGAGCAGTTCTTC. This encodes CSSKTSGYNEQFF.

This clone occurred a few times. The chain links TRBV18 to TRBJ1-2; no firm D call. The CDR3 runs to 16 residues. V was clipped by 1 base and J by 4 bases, with 16 bases between them. The germline V gene encodes CDR1 KGHSH and CDR2 LQKENI. The CDR3 reads CASSPLGSQEAYGYTF. The CDR3 DNA follows: TGTGCCAGCTCACCACTGGGCTCTCAGGAGGCCTATGGCTACACCTTC.

The chain uses TRBV6-1 and TRBJ1-1; D may be TRBD1 (5 bases). Trimming took off 4 bases at V and 1 base at J, with 13 bases between the two ends. Per germline, CDR1 MNHNS and CDR2 SASEGT. The CDR3 is 15 residues long. CDR3 bases: TGTGCCAGCAGTGCCCAGGGTGCAGCGAACACTGAAGCTTTCTTT. This translates into CASSAQGAANTEAFF.

The chain combines TRBV7-9 with TRBJ2-1, with 9 bases that match TRBD2. V dropped 7 bases and J dropped 9; count of bases not matched to a gene: 16. This CDR3 contains 16 residues. Germline assignment: CDR1 SEHNR and CDR2 FQNEAQ (reference sequence). The CDR3 spells CASIFPRGRAGVEQFF. The CDR3, as DNA: TGTGCCAGCATCTTTCCTCGCGGGAGGGCCGGGGTTGAGCAGTTCTTC. The whole variable domain, filled in from reference TRBV7-9 and TRBJ2-1, reads DTGVSQNPRHKITKRGQNVTFRCDPISEHNRLYWYRQTLGQGPEFLTYFQNEAQLEKSRLLSDRFSAERPKGSFSTLEIQRTEQGDSAMYLCASIFPRGRAGVEQFFGPGTRLTVL.

This clone was counted a few times. The gene calls are TRBV10-3 and TRBJ2-7; TRBD1 agrees at 8 bases. V trimming: 5 bases; J trimming: 5 bases; junction bases outside the gene matches: 8. The CDR3 totals 14 residues. Per germline, CDR1 ENHRY and CDR2 SYGVKD. The DNA for the CDR3 is TGTGCCATCAGTAAGGGGCAGGGGGCCAACGAGCAGTACTTC. Protein sequence: CAISKGQGANEQYF.

This clone was seen only a few times. The chain employs TRBV28 and TRBJ1-2, with 8 positions matching TRBD1. The CDR3 extends over 17 amino acids. Germline V gene data show CDR1 as MDHEN and CDR2 as SYDVKM. V lost 5 bases to trimming and J lost 5 bases; unmatched junction nucleotides: 16. The CDR3 here is CASSDTTGTGSLYGYTF. Written as DNA, the CDR3 is TGTGCCAGCAGTGATACTACCGGGACAGGCTCCCTTTATGGCTACACCTTC.

The chain has TRBV19 and TRBJ2-3; weak D call: TRBD2 (5 bases). V gave up 4 bases and J gave up 4 bases, with 15 bases separating them. The CDR3 has 15 amino acids. Per the germline V gene, CDR1 is LNHDA and CDR2 is SQIVND (reference sequence). The chain's CDR3 is CASSTKGGYSDTQYF. The CDR3 coding sequence is TGTGCCAGTAGTACGAAGGGCGGGTATTCAGATACGCAGTATTTT.

The table lists this clone with a few counts. The chain links TRBV27 to TRBJ2-7; 7 nucleotides align to TRBD1. Germline lookup yields CDR1 MNHEY and CDR2 SMNVEV (reference sequence). Trimming removed 6 bases from V and 2 bases from J; junction bases left unmatched: 4. The CDR3 covers 13 residues. For the CDR3, the DNA is TGTGCCAGCAGACAGGACAGGCCCTACGAGCAGTACTTC. It encodes CASRQDRPYEQYF.

A few counts support this clone. The chain has TRBV7-2 and TRBJ2-1, with D tentatively TRBD2 (7 bases). V was pared by 6 bases and J by 10 bases, with 16 bases between. Looked up from germline, CDR1 is SGHTA and CDR2 is FQGNSA. The CDR3 has 13 residues. Here the CDR3 reads CASSNIGGGEQFF. In DNA, the CDR3 is TGTGCCAGCAGTAACATTGGGGGGGGCGAGCAGTTCTTC.

J is TRBJ1-2 and V is TRBV30; TRBD1 agrees at 10 bases. The CDR3 runs 15 residues. V trimming: 0 bases; J trimming: 5 bases; junction bases outside the gene matches: 6. Per the germline V gene, CDR1 is GTSNPN and CDR2 is SVGIG (reference sequence). The DNA of the CDR3 is TGTGCCTGGAGTGTCTTGGGACAGGGGACATATGGCTACACCTTC. It yields the protein CAWSVLGQGTYGYTF.

The chain employs TRBV20-1 and TRBJ2-7; D remains ambiguous. The V gene's germline CDR1 is DFQATT and CDR2 SNEGSKA (reference sequence). The V and J ends lost 6 bases and 2 bases respectively, with 8 bases between them. CDR3 length: 11 residues. The CDR3 loop reads CSATDPYEQYF. The CDR3 DNA follows: TGCAGTGCCACAGATCCCTACGAGCAGTACTTC.

This clone occurred once. The chain uses TRBV5-4 and TRBJ1-3, with D possibly being TRBD1 (6 bases). The CDR3 is 14 residues long. From germline, CDR1 is SGHNT and CDR2 YYREEE (reference sequence). Trimming removed 3 bases at V and 4 bases at J, with 11 bases between. The CDR3 protein is CASSSGQPGNTIYF. CDR3 DNA: TGTGCCAGCAGCTCCGGACAGCCGGGAAACACCATATATTTT.

On this clone itself: Relative to the germline gene, one junction end is altered; a read error may explain this. The J gene is TRBJ2-1, the V gene TRBV28; 16 bases map to TRBD2. Germline lookup yields CDR1 MDHEN and CDR2 SYDVKM. The CDR3 contains 14 residues. CDR3 sequence: CASREPGLAGGPLF. Written as DNA, the CDR3 is TGTGCCAGCAGAGAACCGGGACTAGCGGGAGGGCCCCTCTTC.

This clone has more than one count but fewer than ten. This rearrangement joins TRBV28 to TRBJ1-5; tentative D call: TRBD1 (6 bases). The CDR3 loop spans 15 amino acids. V lost 2 bases to trimming and J lost 5 bases, with 13 bases between them. The germline gives CDR1 MDHEN, CDR2 SYDVKM. CDR3 DNA sequence: TGTGCCAGCAGTTTAATATCGGGGGGCCATCAGCCCCAGCATTTT. It encodes CASSLISGGHQPQHF.

The CDR3 DNA reads TGTGCCAGCAGTTTAGGACACTCCGAGACCTACGAGCAGTACTTC. Protein sequence: CASSLGHSETYEQYF. J is TRBJ2-7 and V is TRBV27, with D possibly TRBD1 on 5 matching bases. This CDR3 has 15 amino acids. V was cut by 2 bases and J by 2 bases, with 13 bases left in between. Germline CDR1 MNHEY, CDR2 SMNVEV (reference sequence).

This clone came up a few times. The genes are TRBV7-3 and TRBJ2-3; D may be TRBD2 (6 bases). The CDR3 loop spans 15 amino acids. The germline V and J ends were trimmed by 2 bases and 2 bases, with 11 bases remaining between them. CDR1 is SGHTA and CDR2 is FQGTGA in the germline V gene. For the CDR3, the DNA is TGTGCCAGCAGCTTAGGTTTAGCGGACACAGATACGCAGTATTTT. Translated: CASSLGLADTDTQYF. Full variable domain (remainder filled in from reference TRBV7-3 and TRBJ2-3): GAGVSQTPSNKVTEKGKYVELRCDPISGHTALYWYRQSLGQGPEFLIYFQGTGAADDSGLPNDRFFAVRPEGSVSTLKIQRTERGDSAVYLCASSLGLADTDTQYFGPGTRLTVL.

The chain combines TRBV14 with TRBJ2-1; D may be TRBD1 (6 bases). The CDR3 is 17 residues long. Per the germline V gene, CDR1 is SGHDN and CDR2 is FVKESK. Between the trimmed V and J ends, which lost 2 bases and 4 bases, there was a span of 18 bases. CDR3 sequence (DNA): TGTGCCAGCAGCCAAAGAATTCTGGGACAAGGTTACAATGAGCAGTTCTTC. Translation: CASSQRILGQGYNEQFF.